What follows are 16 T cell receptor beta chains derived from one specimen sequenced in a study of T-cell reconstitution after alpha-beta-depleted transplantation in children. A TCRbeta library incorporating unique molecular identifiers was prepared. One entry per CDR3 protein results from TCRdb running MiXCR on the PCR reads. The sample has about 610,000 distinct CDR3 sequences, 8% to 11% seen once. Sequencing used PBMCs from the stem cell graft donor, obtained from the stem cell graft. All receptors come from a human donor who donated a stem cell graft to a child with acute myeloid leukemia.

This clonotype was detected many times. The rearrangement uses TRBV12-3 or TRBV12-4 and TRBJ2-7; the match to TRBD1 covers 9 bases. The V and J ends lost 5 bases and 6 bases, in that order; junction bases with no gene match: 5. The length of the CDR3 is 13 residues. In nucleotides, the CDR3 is TGTGCCAGCAGTCGGGACAGGGAACGCGAGCAGTACTTC. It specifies CASSRDREREQYF.

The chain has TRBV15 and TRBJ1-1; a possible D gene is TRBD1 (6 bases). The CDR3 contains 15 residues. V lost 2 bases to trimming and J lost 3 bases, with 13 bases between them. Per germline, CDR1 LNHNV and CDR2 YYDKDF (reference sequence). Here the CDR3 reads CATSRLKQGDTEAFF. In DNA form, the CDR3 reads TGTGCCACCAGCAGACTCAAACAGGGAGACACTGAAGCTTTCTTT.

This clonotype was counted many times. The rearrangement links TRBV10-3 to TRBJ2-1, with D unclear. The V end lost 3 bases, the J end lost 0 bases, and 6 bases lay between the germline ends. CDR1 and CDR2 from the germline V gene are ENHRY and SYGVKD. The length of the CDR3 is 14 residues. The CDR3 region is CAISDVSSYNEQFF. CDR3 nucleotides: TGTGCCATCAGTGACGTGAGCTCCTACAATGAGCAGTTCTTC.

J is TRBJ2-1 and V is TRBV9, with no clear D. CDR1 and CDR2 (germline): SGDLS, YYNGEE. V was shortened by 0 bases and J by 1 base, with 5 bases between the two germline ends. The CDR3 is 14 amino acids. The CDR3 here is CASSVDSSYNEQFF. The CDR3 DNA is TGTGCCAGCAGCGTAGATAGTTCCTACAATGAGCAGTTCTTC.

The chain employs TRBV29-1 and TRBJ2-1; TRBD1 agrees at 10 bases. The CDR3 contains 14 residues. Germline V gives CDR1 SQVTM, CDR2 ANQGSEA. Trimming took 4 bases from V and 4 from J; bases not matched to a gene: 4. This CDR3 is CSVGKGQGYNEQFF. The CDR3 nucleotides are TGCAGCGTTGGCAAGGGACAGGGGTACAATGAGCAGTTCTTC.

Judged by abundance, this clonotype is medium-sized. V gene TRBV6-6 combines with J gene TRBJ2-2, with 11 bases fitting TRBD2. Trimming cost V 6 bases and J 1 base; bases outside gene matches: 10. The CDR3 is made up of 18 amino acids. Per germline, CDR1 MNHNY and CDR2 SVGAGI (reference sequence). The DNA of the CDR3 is TGTGCCAGCAGCCGCGGGGGACTAGCGGAGGAGAACACCGGGGAGCTGTTTTTT. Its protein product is CASSRGGLAEENTGELFF.

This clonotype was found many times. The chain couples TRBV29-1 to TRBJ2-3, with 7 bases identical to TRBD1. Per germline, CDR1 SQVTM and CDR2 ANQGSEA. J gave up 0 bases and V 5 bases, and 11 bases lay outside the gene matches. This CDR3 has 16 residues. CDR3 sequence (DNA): TGCAGCGTTAAAACAATACCGGGACAGAGCACAGATACGCAGTATTTT. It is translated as CSVKTIPGQSTDTQYF.

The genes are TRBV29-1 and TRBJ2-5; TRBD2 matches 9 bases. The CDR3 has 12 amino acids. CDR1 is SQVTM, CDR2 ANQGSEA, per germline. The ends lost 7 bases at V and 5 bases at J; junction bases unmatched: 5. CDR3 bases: TGCAGCGCATATGCGGGGGGGGAGACCCAGTACTTC. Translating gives CSAYAGGETQYF.

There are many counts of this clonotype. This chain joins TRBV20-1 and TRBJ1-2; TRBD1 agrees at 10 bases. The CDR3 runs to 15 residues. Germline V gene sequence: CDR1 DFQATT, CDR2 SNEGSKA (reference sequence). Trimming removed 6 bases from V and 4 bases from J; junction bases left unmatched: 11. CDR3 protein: CSAPAGQGQGYGYTF. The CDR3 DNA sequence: TGCAGTGCCCCAGCGGGACAGGGGCAGGGCTATGGCTACACCTTC.

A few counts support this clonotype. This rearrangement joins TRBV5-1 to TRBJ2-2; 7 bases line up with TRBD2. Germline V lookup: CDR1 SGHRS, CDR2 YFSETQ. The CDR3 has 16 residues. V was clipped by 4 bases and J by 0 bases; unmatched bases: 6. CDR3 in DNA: TGCGCCAGCAGCCAAAAAGCGGGAACGAACACCGGGGAGCTGTTTTTT. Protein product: CASSQKAGTNTGELFF.

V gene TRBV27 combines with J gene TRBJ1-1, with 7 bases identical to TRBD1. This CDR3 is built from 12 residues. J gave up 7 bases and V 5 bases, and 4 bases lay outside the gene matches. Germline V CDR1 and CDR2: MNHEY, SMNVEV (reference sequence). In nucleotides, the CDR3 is TGTGCCAGCAGTCCTACAGGGGATGAAGCTTTCTTT. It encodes CASSPTGDEAFF.

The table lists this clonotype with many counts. This CDR3 reads CATSDPSGRNEQYF. CDR3 DNA: TGTGCCACCAGTGACCCCAGCGGGAGAAACGAGCAGTACTTC. The V call is TRBV24-1, the J call TRBJ2-7, with 8 bases that match TRBD2. There are 14 residues in the CDR3. Germline V gene data show CDR1 as KGHDR and CDR2 as SFDVKD. Trimming cost V 4 bases and J 5 bases; bases outside gene matches: 6.

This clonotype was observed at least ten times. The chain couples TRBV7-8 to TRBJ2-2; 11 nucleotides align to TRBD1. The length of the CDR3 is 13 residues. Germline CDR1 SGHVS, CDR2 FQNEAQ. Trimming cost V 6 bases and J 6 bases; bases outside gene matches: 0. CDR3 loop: CASRDRGPGELFF. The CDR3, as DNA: TGTGCCAGCAGGGACAGGGGGCCCGGGGAGCTGTTTTTT.

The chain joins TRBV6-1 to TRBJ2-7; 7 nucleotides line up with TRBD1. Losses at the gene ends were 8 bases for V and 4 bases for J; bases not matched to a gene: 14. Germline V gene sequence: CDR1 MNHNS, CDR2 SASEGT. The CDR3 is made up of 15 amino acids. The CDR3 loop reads CASGRGPRGEYEQYF. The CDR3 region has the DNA TGTGCCAGCGGAAGGGGGCCTCGGGGAGAGTACGAGCAGTACTTC.

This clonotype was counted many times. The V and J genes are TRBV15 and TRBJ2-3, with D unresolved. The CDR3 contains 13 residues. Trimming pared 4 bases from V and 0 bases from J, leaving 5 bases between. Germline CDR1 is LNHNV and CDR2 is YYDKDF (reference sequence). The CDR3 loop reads CATSTGSTDTQYF. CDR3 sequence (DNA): TGTGCCACCAGCACGGGTAGCACAGATACGCAGTATTTT.

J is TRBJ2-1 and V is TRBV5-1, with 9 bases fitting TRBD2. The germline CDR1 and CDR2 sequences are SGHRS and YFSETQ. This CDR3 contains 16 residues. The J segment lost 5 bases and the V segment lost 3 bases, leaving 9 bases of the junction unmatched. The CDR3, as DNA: TGCGCCAGCAGCTACTTAGCGGGAGTGGGCCACAATGAGCAGTTCTTC. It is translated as CASSYLAGVGHNEQFF.